This T cell receptor beta chain was found in a study of blood T cell repertoires in COVID-19. Data came from immunoSEQ multiplex PCR; TCRdb stores just in-frame clones and leaves some out. The sample yields more than 250,000 clones, approximately 86% seen once. The CDR3 runs 15 residues. V lost 6 bases and J lost 7, with 18 bases in between. Looked up from germline, CDR1 is MNHEY and CDR2 is SVGEGT. The sequence derives from a woman aged 25 to 45 who had recovered from COVID-19. V is TRBV6-2 or TRBV6-3 and J is TRBJ2-2; D is possibly TRBD1 (6 bases). Sequenced input: peripheral blood. As DNA, the CDR3 is TGTGCCAGCAGCTCCATAAGAGAGGGGGTCGGGGAGCTGTTTTTT. Encoded protein: CASSSIREGVGELFF.